This T cell receptor beta chain originates from a study of blood T cells in healthy people across ages. Primers used in a second PCR of roughly 6 to 11 cycles were a sample-barcoded 5' primer and a J-beta primer mix. TCRdb redid the calling of the 5' RACE reads with MiXCR, one entry per CDR3 protein. The table includes around 600,000 distinct CDR3 sequences, under 55% detected once. Study-level findings and limits: Per million T cells, TCR beta diversity dropped roughly linearly as age increased.

This clonotype was recorded at least ten times. Its antigen is still unknown. Per the germline V gene, CDR1 is MNHNY and CDR2 is SVGAGI (reference sequence). The CDR3 is 14 residues long. Trimming stripped 8 bases from V and 5 bases from J, with 16 bases between. The source is an older man in good health. The chain uses TRBV6-6 and TRBJ1-5; maybe TRBD1 (5 bases). The sequenced sample consisted of blood. CDR3 in amino acids: CASEDRSRDQPQHF. The CDR3 nucleotides read TGTGCCAGCGAAGACCGGTCCAGGGATCAGCCCCAGCATTTT.